This T cell receptor beta chain was sequenced during a study of sequential checkpoint blockade in melanoma. The treatment: randomized to nivolumab then ipilimumab (arm A) or the reverse (arm B). Sequencing was performed with immunoSEQ multiplex PCR; in TCRdb, only in-frame clones are kept and a portion is missing. Of roughly 16,000 clones in the sample, roughly 70% were seen once. CDR3 length equals 14 residues. V dropped 6 bases and J dropped 0 bases, with 15 bases sitting between them. CDR1 is SQVTM and CDR2 is ANQGSEA in the germline V gene. In its sample, this clone was seen a few times. This rearrangement joins TRBV29-1 to TRBJ2-7; tentative D call: TRBD2 (6 bases). The sequencing used CD8+ T cells sorted from blood (inferred from file names), collected from a patient given nivolumab and ipilimumab in sequence. The TCR originated in a human donor with melanoma. The CDR3: CSVGWAGSSYEQYF. The CDR3 nucleotides are TGCAGCGTGGGGTGGGCGGGAAGCTCCTACGAGCAGTACTTC.